This T cell receptor (beta chain) stems from a study of response to subunit inactivated influenza vaccine. The study's findings and limits: Authors suggested seasonal influenza vaccinations each recruit few new T cells.

V was trimmed by 5 bases and J by 1 base, leaving 17 bases between them. The CDR3 contains 16 residues. The germline gives CDR1 MDHEN, CDR2 SYDVKM. TCRdb re-called the RT-PCR reads through MiXCR, storing one row per CDR3 protein. The data contain 540,000 or so distinct CDR3 sequences, over 10% of them seen just once; the ten biggest clones take up about an eighth. This clonotype was counted between two and nine times. Its target is unknown. The sample in question was PBMCs from blood, obtained about 6 weeks after vaccination. V gene TRBV28 combines with J gene TRBJ1-2; D possibly corresponds to TRBD1 (6 bases). This receptor was identified in a man aged 50 or older who received an inactivated influenza vaccine. The CDR3 bases are TGTGCCAGCAGTGTTCCCCAGGGGCCCGGTAACTATGGCTACACCTTC. It yields the protein CASSVPQGPGNYGYTF.